This is a list of T cell receptor beta chains from one sample in a study of blood T cell repertoires in COVID-19. TCRdb's copy holds only in-frame clones and misses some; the assay was immunoSEQ multiplex PCR. The table lists fewer than 45,000 clones, 91% of them singletons. The sample comprised peripheral blood. Every receptor here comes from a woman aged 25 to 39 in a cohort sampled during active COVID-19. CDR3s include the opening cysteine and the closing phenylalanine or tryptophan. The D gene is left open where the match is weak. Clone size is stated in some rows and not others, as once, few, many or a class when expanded.

d_gene	j_gene	abundance	v_gene	CDR3aa	CDR3nt
TRBD2	TRBJ2-3	-	TRBV2	CASRRRLAITDTQYF	TGTGCCAGCAGGAGGAGACTAGCGATTACAGATACGCAGTATTTT
TRBD2	TRBJ2-3	-	TRBV2	CASRRTSGSADTQYF	TGTGCCAGCAGGCGGACTAGCGGGAGTGCAGATACGCAGTATTTT
TRBD2	TRBJ2-5	-	TRBV28	CASSFIWAGVGETQYF	TGTGCCAGCAGTTTCATATGGGCGGGGGTTGGGGAGACCCAGTACTTC
-	TRBJ1-2	-	TRBV5-4	CASSFVWLTDGYTF	TGTGCCAGCAGCTTCGTTTGGTTAACGGATGGCTACACCTTC
TRBD1	TRBJ2-7	-	TRBV18	CASSLDRFPYEQYF	TGTGCCAGCTCACTGGACAGGTTCCCCTACGAGCAGTACTTC
TRBD1	TRBJ2-7	-	TRBV11-1	CASSSQDRVYYEQYF	TGTGCCAGCAGCTCCCAAGACAGGGTATACTACGAGCAGTACTTC
-	TRBJ2-2	once	TRBV18	CASSGLSNTGELFF	TGTGCCAGCTCCGGACTGTCCAACACCGGGGAGCTGTTTTTT
TRBD2	TRBJ2-5	-	TRBV29-1	CSVGSGTGETQYF	TGCAGCGTTGGTAGCGGGACCGGGGAGACCCAGTACTTC
TRBD2	TRBJ2-3	-	TRBV4-2	CASRPIAGRSTDTQYF	TGTGCCAGCAGACCTATAGCGGGCCGTTCCACAGATACGCAGTATTTT
-	TRBJ2-5	-	TRBV25-1	CASSPWGGGETQYF	TGTGCCAGCAGTCCTTGGGGTGGAGGAGAGACCCAGTACTTC
-	TRBJ1-5	few	TRBV7-9	CASSLSNQPQHF	TGTGCCAGCAGCCTTTCCAATCAGCCCCAGCATTTT
-	TRBJ1-2	once	TRBV28	CASSFEDNGYTF	TGTGCCAGCAGTTTTGAGGATAATGGCTACACCTTC